These 7 T cell receptor beta chains came from one sample sequenced in a study of blood T cell repertoires in COVID-19. Generated by immunoSEQ multiplex PCR, the TCRdb table keeps only in-frame clones and is missing some. The sample includes 20,000 to 25,000 clones, 70% to 90% of them seen just once. Sequencing was performed on peripheral blood. These receptors were taken from a human donor in a cohort sampled during active COVID-19. The donor label of this sample is uncertain.

V is TRBV5-1 and J is TRBJ1-2; 10 bases map to TRBD1. With V trimmed by 3 bases and J by 8 bases, 13 bases remained unmatched. The CDR3 extends over 16 amino acids. The germline gives CDR1 SGHRS, CDR2 YFSETQ. The CDR3 sequence is CASSSPGGDRGFGYTF. The CDR3 nucleotides read TGCGCCAGCAGCTCCCCGGGAGGGGACAGGGGATTCGGCTACACCTTC.

This clone was seen once. The chain uses TRBV19 and TRBJ1-5; no firm D call. Trimming removed 0 bases from V and 7 bases from J, with 16 bases in between. Germline V gene sequence: CDR1 LNHDA, CDR2 SQIVND (reference sequence). CDR3 size: 16 residues. CDR3 residues: CASSIDRTTRVQPQHF. In nucleotides, the CDR3 is TGTGCCAGTAGTATAGATCGCACGACCCGGGTCCAGCCCCAGCATTTT.

This clone was counted a few times. The chain links TRBV7-9 to TRBJ2-3, with 8 nucleotides matching TRBD2. V shed 7 bases, J shed 4 bases, and the junction held 19 bases outside the gene matches. There are 18 residues in the CDR3. Looked up from germline, CDR1 is SEHNR and CDR2 is FQNEAQ (reference sequence). CDR3 sequence reads: CASTDPQTAGAEPDTQYF. CDR3 in DNA: TGTGCCAGCACCGACCCTCAGACAGCGGGAGCAGAGCCAGATACGCAGTATTTT. Filled out from reference TRBV7-9 and TRBJ2-3, the complete variable domain reads DTGVSQNPRHKITKRGQNVTFRCDPISEHNRLYWYRQTLGQGPEFLTYFQNEAQLEKSRLLSDRFSAERPKGSFSTLEIQRTEQGDSAMYLCASTDPQTAGAEPDTQYFGPGTRLTVL.

The chain combines TRBV18 with TRBJ2-3; a weak D match, TRBD2 (6 bases). Per the germline V gene, CDR1 is KGHSH and CDR2 is LQKENI. V was pared by 6 bases and J by 2 bases, with 21 bases between. CDR3 size: 17 residues. The CDR3 nucleotides are TGTGCCAGCTCGCCTGTCGGGGGTGAAGGTATCACAGATACGCAGTATTTT. This sequence encodes CASSPVGGEGITDTQYF. The full variable domain, its missing parts supplied by reference TRBV18 and TRBJ2-3, is NAGVMQNPRHLVRRRGQEARLRCSPMKGHSHVYWYRQLPEEGLKFMVYLQKENIIDESGMPKERFSAEFPKEGPSILRIQQVVRGDSAAYFCASSPVGGEGITDTQYFGPGTRLTVL.

The rearrangement links TRBV5-1 to TRBJ2-7, with 10 bases lining up with TRBD2. V shed 4 bases, J shed 3 bases, and the junction held 4 bases outside the gene matches. The CDR3 runs to 14 residues. Germline V gene data show CDR1 as SGHRS and CDR2 as YFSETQ. CDR3 sequence (DNA): TGCGCCAGCAGCCGAGCTAGCGGGAGCTACGAGCAGTACTTC. Translating it yields CASSRASGSYEQYF.

The chain links TRBV24-1 to TRBJ1-1, with 7 bases aligning to TRBD1. The CDR3 is 16 amino acids. After removal of 4 bases from V and 3 bases from J, the junction contained 10 bases not matched to a gene. Germline V gives CDR1 KGHDR, CDR2 SFDVKD. CDR3 DNA sequence: TGTGCCACCAGTGAGGGGGGACAGCTTGGGGACACTGAAGCTTTCTTT. Translation gives CATSEGGQLGDTEAFF.

The chain has TRBV5-1 and TRBJ1-6, with D uncertain. V gave up 0 bases and J gave up 5 bases, with 9 bases separating them. There are 15 residues in the CDR3. CDR1 SGHRS and CDR2 YFSETQ come from the germline V gene. DNA for the CDR3: TGCGCCAGCAGCTTGGCCCCACGAGATAATTCACCCCTCCACTTT. The encoded protein is CASSLAPRDNSPLHF.